The 15 T cell receptor beta chains below all came from one sample that was sequenced in a study of T cell responses to AZD1222 COVID-19 vaccine. Data came from immunoSEQ multiplex PCR; TCRdb stores just in-frame clones and leaves some out. This table holds 150,000 to 200,000 clones, about nine tenths found once. The sequencing used peripheral blood, collected on day 0 of AZD1222 vaccination. The receptors stem from an adult in good health.

This clone was seen more than once but under ten times. Here the CDR3 DNA reads TGTGCCAGCAGCCCGACGGTAGCCAAAAACATTCAGTACTTC. This gives the protein CASSPTVAKNIQYF. The V and J genes are TRBV7-2 and TRBJ2-4; D uncertain. Germline V CDR1 and CDR2: SGHTA, FQGNSA. The V end lost 5 bases, the J end lost 0 bases, and 8 bases lay between the germline ends. The CDR3 totals 14 residues.

The chain carries TRBV5-4 and TRBJ1-6; 9 positions match TRBD1. The V gene end was trimmed by 0 bases and the J gene end by 14 bases; junction bases not matched to a gene: 6. The CDR3 runs 14 residues. Germline CDR1 SGHNT, CDR2 YYREEE (reference sequence). The CDR3 here is CASSLGGQGHALHF. DNA for the CDR3: TGTGCCAGCAGCTTGGGGGGACAGGGCCATGCCCTCCACTTT. Full variable domain (missing parts from reference TRBV5-4 and TRBJ1-6): ETGVTQSPTHLIKTRGQQVTLRCSSQSGHNTVSWYQQALGQGPQFIFQYYREEENGRGNFPPRFSGLQFPNYSSELNVNALELDDSALYLCASSLGGQGHALHFGNGTRLTVT.

The chain has TRBV7-2 and TRBJ2-2, with 7 bases matching TRBD2. The CDR3 runs 16 residues. Germline lookup yields CDR1 SGHTA and CDR2 FQGNSA. Germline trimming cut 5 bases from V and 5 bases from J; bases unmatched to any gene: 11. The CDR3 region is CASSPPRGGGTGELFF. CDR3 DNA: TGTGCCAGCAGCCCCCCGCGCGGGGGAGGAACCGGGGAGCTGTTTTTT.

The V call is TRBV4-1, the J call TRBJ1-2, with 9 positions matching TRBD1. Germline V CDR1 and CDR2: MGHRA, YSYEKL. This CDR3 region has 17 residues. With V trimmed by 1 base and J by 1 base, 7 bases remained unmatched. The CDR3 DNA sequence: TGCGCCAGCAGCCAAGTTACACAGGGGGCTGGTAACTATGGCTACACCTTC. Its protein is CASSQVTQGAGNYGYTF.

As regards this clone: At the DNA level, this CDR3 is encoded by other sequences in the same sample as well. This chain joins TRBV30 and TRBJ1-3, with D hard to call. Germline lookup yields CDR1 GTSNPN and CDR2 SVGIG (reference sequence). This CDR3 contains 14 residues. V was trimmed by 3 bases and J by 2 bases, leaving 11 bases between them. CDR3 DNA sequence: TGTGCCTGGAGAGCGGGGTCCGCTGGAAACACCATATATTTT. Its translation: CAWRAGSAGNTIYF.

The chain links TRBV2 to TRBJ2-2, with TRBD2 matching 10 bases. Germline values: CDR1 SNHLY, CDR2 FYNNEI. This CDR3 is 14 amino acids long. V lost 6 bases and J lost 6; bases outside the gene matches: 4. DNA of the CDR3: TGTGCCAGCAGGGGGCTAGCGGGAGCCGGGGAGCTGTTTTTT. It codes for CASRGLAGAGELFF. Looking up the rest from reference TRBV2 and TRBJ2-2 gives the full variable domain: EPEVTQTPSHQVTQMGQEVILRCVPISNHLYFYWYRQILGQKVEFLVSFYNNEISEKSEIFDDQFSVERPDGSNFTLKIRSTKLEDSAMYFCASRGLAGAGELFFGEGSRLTVL.

The J gene is TRBJ1-4, the V gene TRBV30; no clear D gene. Germline V lookup: CDR1 GTSNPN, CDR2 SVGIG (reference sequence). The CDR3 contains 12 residues. V shed 1 base and J shed 11 bases, with 11 bases lying between them. CDR3 in amino acids: CAWSALGLKLFF. CDR3 coding DNA: TGTGCCTGGAGTGCCCTAGGGTTGAAACTGTTTTTT.

This chain uses TRBV6-5 with TRBJ1-2; D is unresolved. Trimming stripped 0 bases from V and 7 bases from J, with 6 bases between. The CDR3 consists of 12 residues. The germline CDR1 and CDR2 sequences are MNHEY and SVGAGI. CDR3 residues: CASSYSNAGYTF. The CDR3 nucleotides are TGTGCCAGCAGTTACTCGAATGCTGGCTACACCTTC.

This CDR3 is CASSFVAGLLYF. CDR3 DNA sequence: TGTGCCAGCAGCTTCGTAGCGGGGTTGTTGTATTTT. V is TRBV7-9 and J is TRBJ2-3; 8 nucleotides line up with TRBD2. Germline loops: CDR1 SEHNR, CDR2 FQNEAQ (reference sequence). Trimming removed 3 bases from V and 14 bases from J; junction bases left unmatched: 7. There are 12 residues in the CDR3.

This clone came up a few times. This rearrangement joins TRBV7-9 to TRBJ1-2, with D tentatively TRBD1 (6 bases). Germline V gene lookup returns CDR1 SEHNR and CDR2 FQNEAQ (reference sequence). CDR3 size: 13 residues. Trimming pared 6 bases from V and 7 bases from J, leaving 15 bases between. Here the CDR3 DNA reads TGTGCCAGCAGTTTCCCAGGGGATTCTGGCTACACCTTC. This sequence encodes CASSFPGDSGYTF.

V gene TRBV4-2 combines with J gene TRBJ2-1; D unresolved. With 1 base removed from V and 9 bases from J, the gap between germline ends came to 13 bases. This CDR3 is built from 14 residues. Per germline, CDR1 LGHNA and CDR2 YNFKEQ. CDR3 residues: CASSQVSSGSEQFF. CDR3 nucleotide sequence: TGTGCCAGCAGCCAAGTGAGTTCGGGTAGTGAGCAGTTCTTC.

J is TRBJ1-6 and V is TRBV3-1 (or the pseudogene TRBV3-2), with D perhaps TRBD1 (5 bases). The germline CDR1 and CDR2 sequences are LGHDT and YNNKEL (reference sequence). Trimming took off 5 bases at V and 14 bases at J, with 13 bases between the two ends. There are 12 residues in the CDR3. This CDR3 reads CASSEGPTALHF. CDR3 bases: TGTGCCAGCAGCGAGGGGCCCACGGCCCTCCACTTT.

The table lists this clone with a count of one. This chain links TRBV7-9 with TRBJ1-2, with 10 bases fitting TRBD1. V dropped 4 bases and J dropped 7; count of bases not matched to a gene: 0. This CDR3 is built from 12 residues. Germline values: CDR1 SEHNR, CDR2 FQNEAQ (reference sequence). CDR3: CASSWTGGGYTF. In DNA form, the CDR3 reads TGTGCCAGCAGCTGGACAGGGGGTGGCTACACCTTC.

The J gene is TRBJ1-6, the V gene TRBV6-5, with D uncertain. The CDR3 is made up of 16 amino acids. In germline, CDR1 is MNHEY, CDR2 SVGAGI. The V and J ends lost 0 bases and 10 bases respectively, with 16 bases between them. As DNA, the CDR3 is TGTGCCAGCAGTTACTCGATATCGGGGAGCGGGTCACCCCTCCACTTT. Residues: CASSYSISGSGSPLHF.

The chain recombines TRBV18 with TRBJ1-1, with a weak D call TRBD1 (6 bases). The CDR3 sequence is 15 residues long. Germline V gene lookup returns CDR1 KGHSH and CDR2 LQKENI. The ends were cut back, 5 bases at V and 3 bases at J, with 16 bases in the middle. Here the CDR3 reads CASSSRGPGDTEAFF. CDR3 DNA: TGTGCCAGCTCATCCAGGGGCCCGGGGGACACTGAAGCTTTCTTT.